This T cell receptor beta chain was profiled in a study of human T cells and chemical hapten exposure. The sample's time point: healthy volunteer bleed at 6 weeks. RNA extraction used unfractionated whole blood as the source of total RNA. This CDR3 region has 13 residues. Germline V gene lookup returns CDR1 SGHTA and CDR2 FQGNSA. V lost 1 base and J 3 bases, leaving 6 bases between the germline ends. Within the library, unique molecular identifiers were attached to each individual cDNA molecule. Authors' analysis steps: Ranging from about 20,000 to 700,000, TCR counts per sample had a median value of around 94,000. From the RACE reads, TCRdb called clonotypes with MiXCR, one entry per CDR3 protein. TCRdb's processing, not the study's, gives the V and J calls here. The sample has 65,000 to 95,000 distinct CDR3 sequences; about 9.2% are singletons.

This receptor was obtained from a female donor in good health. Some clones in this sample may be carry-over from other donors' samples. V is TRBV7-2 and J is TRBJ2-5, with D uncertain. Sequences were obtained from whole blood. The CDR3 loop reads CASSLEIEETQYF. In nucleotides, the CDR3 is TGTGCCAGCAGCTTAGAAATAGAAGAGACCCAGTACTTC.